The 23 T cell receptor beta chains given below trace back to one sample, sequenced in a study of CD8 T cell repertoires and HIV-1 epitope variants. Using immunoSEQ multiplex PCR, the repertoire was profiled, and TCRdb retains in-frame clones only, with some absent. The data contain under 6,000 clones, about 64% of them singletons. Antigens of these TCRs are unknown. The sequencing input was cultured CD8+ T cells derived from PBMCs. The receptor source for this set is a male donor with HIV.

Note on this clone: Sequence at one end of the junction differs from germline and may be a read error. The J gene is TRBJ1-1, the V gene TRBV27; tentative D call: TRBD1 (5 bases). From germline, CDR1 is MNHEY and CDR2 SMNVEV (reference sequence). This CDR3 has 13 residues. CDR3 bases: TGTGCCAGCAGTCGCCGTTGGATAGGGGAGGTGGAATTT. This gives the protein CASSRRWIGEVEF.

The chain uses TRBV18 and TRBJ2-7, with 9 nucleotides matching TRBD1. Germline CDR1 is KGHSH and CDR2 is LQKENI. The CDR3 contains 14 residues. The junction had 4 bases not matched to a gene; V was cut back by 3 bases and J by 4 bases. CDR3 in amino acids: CASSPGQGTYEQYF. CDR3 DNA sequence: TGTGCCAGCTCACCCGGACAGGGGACATACGAGCAGTACTTC.

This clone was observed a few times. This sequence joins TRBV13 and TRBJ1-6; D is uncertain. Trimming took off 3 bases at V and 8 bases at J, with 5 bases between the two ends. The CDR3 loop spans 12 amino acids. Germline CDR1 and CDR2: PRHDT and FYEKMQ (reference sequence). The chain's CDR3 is CASSFEDSPLHF. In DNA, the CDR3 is TGTGCCAGCAGCTTTGAAGATTCACCCCTCCACTTT.

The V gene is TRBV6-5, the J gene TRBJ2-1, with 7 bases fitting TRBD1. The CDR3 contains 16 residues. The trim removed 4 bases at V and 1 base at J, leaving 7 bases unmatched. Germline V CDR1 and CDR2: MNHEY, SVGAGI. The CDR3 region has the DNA TGTGCCAGCAGTTTATCACAGGGGATATCCTACAATGAGCAGTTCTTC. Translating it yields CASSLSQGISYNEQFF.

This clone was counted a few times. For the CDR3, the DNA is TGTGCCAGCAGCTTAGGGGACCGCTACGAGCAGTACTTC. This translates into CASSLGDRYEQYF. The rearrangement joins TRBV13 to TRBJ2-7, with D hard to call. Per the germline V gene, CDR1 is PRHDT and CDR2 is FYEKMQ (reference sequence). V lost 0 bases, J lost 3 bases, and 6 bases lay in between. This CDR3 has 13 amino acids. The complete variable domain, with remaining parts taken from reference TRBV13 and TRBJ2-7, reads AAGVIQSPRHLIKEKRETATLKCYPIPRHDTVYWYQQGPGQDPQFLISFYEKMQSDKGSIPDRFSAQQFSDYHSELNMSSLELGDSALYFCASSLGDRYEQYFGPGTRLTVT.

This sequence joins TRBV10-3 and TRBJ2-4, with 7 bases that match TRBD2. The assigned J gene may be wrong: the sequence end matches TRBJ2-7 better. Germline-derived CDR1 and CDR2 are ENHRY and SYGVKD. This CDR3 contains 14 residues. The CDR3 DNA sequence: TGTGCCATCAGCCCCAGCGGGAAGGCCTACGAGCAGTACTTC. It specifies CAISPSGKAYEQYF.

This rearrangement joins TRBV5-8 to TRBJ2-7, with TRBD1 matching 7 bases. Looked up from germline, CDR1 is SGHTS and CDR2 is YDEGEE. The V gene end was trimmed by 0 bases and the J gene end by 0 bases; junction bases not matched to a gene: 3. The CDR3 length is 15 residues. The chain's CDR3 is CASSLGDSDSYEQYF. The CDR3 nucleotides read TGTGCCAGCAGCTTGGGGGACAGTGACTCCTACGAGCAGTACTTC.

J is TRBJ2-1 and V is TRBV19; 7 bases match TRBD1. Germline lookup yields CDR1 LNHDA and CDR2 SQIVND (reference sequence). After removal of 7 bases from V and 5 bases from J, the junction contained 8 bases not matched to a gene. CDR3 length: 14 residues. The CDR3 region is CASTPLTGDNEQFF. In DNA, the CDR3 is TGTGCCAGTACACCACTCACAGGGGACAATGAGCAGTTCTTC.

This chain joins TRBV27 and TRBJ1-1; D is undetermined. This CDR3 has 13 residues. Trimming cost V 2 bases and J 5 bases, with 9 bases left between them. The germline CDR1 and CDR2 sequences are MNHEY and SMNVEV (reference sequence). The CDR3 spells CASSLGRITEAFF. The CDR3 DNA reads TGTGCCAGCAGTTTAGGCCGGATTACTGAAGCTTTCTTT.

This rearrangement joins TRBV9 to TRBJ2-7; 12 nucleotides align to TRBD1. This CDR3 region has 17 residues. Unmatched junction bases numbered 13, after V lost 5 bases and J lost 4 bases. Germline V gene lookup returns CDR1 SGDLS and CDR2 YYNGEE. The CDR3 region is CASRGISGTGGRYEQYF. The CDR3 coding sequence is TGTGCCAGCAGGGGTATATCCGGGACAGGGGGCCGATACGAGCAGTACTTC.

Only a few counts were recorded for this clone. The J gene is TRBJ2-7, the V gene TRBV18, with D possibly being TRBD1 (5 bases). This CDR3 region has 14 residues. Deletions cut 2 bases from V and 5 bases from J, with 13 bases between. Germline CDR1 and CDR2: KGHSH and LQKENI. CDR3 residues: CASSPIQGSDEQYF. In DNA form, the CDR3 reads TGTGCCAGCTCACCAATTCAGGGCAGCGACGAGCAGTACTTC.

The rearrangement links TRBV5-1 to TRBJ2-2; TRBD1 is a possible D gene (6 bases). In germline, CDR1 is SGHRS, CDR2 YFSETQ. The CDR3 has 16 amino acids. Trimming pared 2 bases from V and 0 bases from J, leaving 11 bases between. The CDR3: CASSFGTGSNTGELFF. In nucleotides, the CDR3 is TGCGCCAGCAGCTTCGGAACAGGGTCGAACACCGGGGAGCTGTTTTTT.

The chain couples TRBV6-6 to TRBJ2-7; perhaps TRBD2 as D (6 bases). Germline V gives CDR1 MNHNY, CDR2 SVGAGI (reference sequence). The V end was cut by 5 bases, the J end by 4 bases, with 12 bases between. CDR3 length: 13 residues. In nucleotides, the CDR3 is TGTGCCAGCAGTCTAGGGACTCATTACGAGCAGTACTTC. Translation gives CASSLGTHYEQYF.

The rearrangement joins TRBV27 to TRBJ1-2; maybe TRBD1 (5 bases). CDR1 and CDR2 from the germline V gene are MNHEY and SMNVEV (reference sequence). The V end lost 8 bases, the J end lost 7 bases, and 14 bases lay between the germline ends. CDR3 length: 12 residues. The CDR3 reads CASAGNQRGYTF. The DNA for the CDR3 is TGTGCCAGCGCAGGGAACCAACGTGGCTACACCTTC.

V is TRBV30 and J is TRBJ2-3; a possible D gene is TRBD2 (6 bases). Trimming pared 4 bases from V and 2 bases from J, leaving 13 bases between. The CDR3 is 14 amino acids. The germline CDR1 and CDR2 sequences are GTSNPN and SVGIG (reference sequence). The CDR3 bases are TGTGCCTGGATCGGGGGACGGAACACAGATACGCAGTATTTT. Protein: CAWIGGRNTDTQYF.

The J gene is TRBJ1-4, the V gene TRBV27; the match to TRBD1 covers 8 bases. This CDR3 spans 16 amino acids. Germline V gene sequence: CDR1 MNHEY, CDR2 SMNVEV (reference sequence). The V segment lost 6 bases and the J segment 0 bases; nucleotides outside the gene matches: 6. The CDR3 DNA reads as TGTGCCAGCAGGCTACAGGGGGGAGCAACTAATGAAAAACTGTTTTTT. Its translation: CASRLQGGATNEKLFF.

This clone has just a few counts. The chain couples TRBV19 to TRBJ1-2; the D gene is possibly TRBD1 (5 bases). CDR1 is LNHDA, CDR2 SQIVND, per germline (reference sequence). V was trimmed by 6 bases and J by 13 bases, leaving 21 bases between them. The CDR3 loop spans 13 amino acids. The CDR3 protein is CASRGGLDRGSTF. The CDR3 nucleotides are TGTGCCAGTAGGGGCGGCCTTGACAGAGGAAGCACCTTC.

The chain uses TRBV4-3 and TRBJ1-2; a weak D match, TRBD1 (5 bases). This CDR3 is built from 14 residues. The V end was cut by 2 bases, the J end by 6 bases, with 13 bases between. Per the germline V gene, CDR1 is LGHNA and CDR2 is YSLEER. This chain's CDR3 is CASSQSSGKDGYTF. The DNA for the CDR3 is TGCGCCAGCAGCCAATCCTCAGGGAAAGATGGCTACACCTTC.

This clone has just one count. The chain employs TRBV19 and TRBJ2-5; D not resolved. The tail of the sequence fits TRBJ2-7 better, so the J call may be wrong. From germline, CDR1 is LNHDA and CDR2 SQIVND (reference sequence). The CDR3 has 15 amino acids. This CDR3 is CASSIDRNDEREQYF. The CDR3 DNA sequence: TGTGCCAGTAGTATAGATCGGAACGATGAGCGCGAGCAGTACTTC.

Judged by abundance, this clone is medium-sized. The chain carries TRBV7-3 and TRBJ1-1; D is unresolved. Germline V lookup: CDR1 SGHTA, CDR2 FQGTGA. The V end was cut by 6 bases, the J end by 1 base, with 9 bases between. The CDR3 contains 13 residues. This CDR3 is CASRDSGNTEAFF. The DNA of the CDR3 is TGTGCCAGCAGGGACTCAGGGAACACTGAAGCTTTCTTT.

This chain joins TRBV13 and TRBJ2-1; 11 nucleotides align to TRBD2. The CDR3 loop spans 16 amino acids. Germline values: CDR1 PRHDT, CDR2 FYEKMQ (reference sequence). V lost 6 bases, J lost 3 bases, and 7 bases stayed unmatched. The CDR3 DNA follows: TGTGCCAGCAGTCAGACTAGCGGGGAAATCTACAATGAGCAGTTCTTC. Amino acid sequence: CASSQTSGEIYNEQFF.

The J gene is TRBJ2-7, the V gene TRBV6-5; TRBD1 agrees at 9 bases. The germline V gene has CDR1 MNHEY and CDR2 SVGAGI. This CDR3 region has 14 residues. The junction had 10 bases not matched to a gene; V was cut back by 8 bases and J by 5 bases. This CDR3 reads CASRFRDRDNEQYF. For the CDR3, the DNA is TGTGCCAGCCGCTTCCGGGACAGGGACAACGAGCAGTACTTC.

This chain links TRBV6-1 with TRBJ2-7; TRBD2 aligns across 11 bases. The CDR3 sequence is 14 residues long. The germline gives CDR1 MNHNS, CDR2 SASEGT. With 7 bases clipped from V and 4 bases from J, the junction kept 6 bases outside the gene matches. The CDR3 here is CASKTSGITYEQYF. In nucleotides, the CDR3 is TGTGCCAGCAAGACTAGCGGGATCACTTACGAGCAGTACTTC.